The 24 T cell receptor beta chains given below trace back to one sample, sequenced in a study of shared clonotypes between healthy human individuals. Repertoires were generated with immunoSEQ multiplex PCR, while TCRdb's copy carries only in-frame clones and drops some. The table lists millions of clones, around 95% of them singletons. Sequencing was done on a sample of naive CD4+ T cells sorted from blood. Subset meaning: CD45RA+ positively selected. The receptors stem from a man aged 18 to 35 in good health.

V usage is TRBV5-4 and J usage is TRBJ2-2; 10 bases are shared with TRBD1. CDR1 and CDR2 from the germline V gene are SGHNT and YYREEE (reference sequence). With V trimmed by 1 base and J by 6 bases, 6 bases remained unmatched. The CDR3 has 16 amino acids. CDR3 sequence: CASSLIGTGVSGELFF. CDR3 coding DNA: TGTGCCAGCAGCTTGATAGGGACAGGGGTGTCCGGGGAGCTGTTTTTT.

The CDR3 coding sequence is TGCGCCAGCGGGGTAGCGGGAGGGTCCTACGAGCAGTACTTC. This codes for CASGVAGGSYEQYF. V is TRBV4-1 and J is TRBJ2-7, with 11 bases matching TRBD2. From germline, CDR1 is MGHRA and CDR2 YSYEKL. The CDR3 runs to 14 residues. Unmatched junction bases numbered 4, after V lost 8 bases and J lost 1 base.

The chain carries TRBV14 and TRBJ2-7; unclear D gene. V was pared by 4 bases and J by 1 base, with 11 bases between. From germline, CDR1 is SGHDN and CDR2 FVKESK. CDR3 length: 14 residues. The CDR3 spells CASSPDLRSYEQYF. The CDR3, as DNA: TGTGCCAGCAGCCCCGACCTGAGGTCCTACGAGCAGTACTTC.

The chain uses TRBV6-5 and TRBJ1-2, with D perhaps matching TRBD1 (6 bases). The CDR3 runs 16 residues. Trimming shortened V by 0 bases and J by 4 bases, and 15 bases separated the two germline ends. Per germline, CDR1 MNHEY and CDR2 SVGAGI. The CDR3 nucleotides read TGTGCCAGCAGTTACTCGTCCCCACAGGGCGGCTATGGCTACACCTTC. Translating gives CASSYSSPQGGYGYTF.

This chain uses TRBV6-6 with TRBJ2-7, with D perhaps matching TRBD2 (5 bases). The CDR3 runs 14 residues. Germline V gene lookup returns CDR1 MNHNY and CDR2 SVGAGI (reference sequence). V shed 0 bases and J shed 5 bases, with 11 bases lying between them. DNA of the CDR3: TGTGCCAGCAGTTACTCTAGCGAAAGAGACGAGCAGTACTTC. It is translated as CASSYSSERDEQYF.

The chain uses TRBV7-2 and TRBJ1-2; TRBD1 aligns across 10 bases. With V trimmed by 3 bases and J by 4 bases, 11 bases remained unmatched. The CDR3 extends over 17 amino acids. The V gene's germline CDR1 is SGHTA and CDR2 FQGNSA. In DNA form, the CDR3 reads TGTGCCAGCAGCTTGCACCCCGGGACAGGGGACGGCTATGGCTACACCTTC. It translates to CASSLHPGTGDGYGYTF.

The chain combines TRBV2 with TRBJ1-6; TRBD1 is a possible D gene (5 bases). The germline V gene has CDR1 SNHLY and CDR2 FYNNEI. CDR3 length equals 16 residues. V lost 4 bases and J 7 bases, leaving 17 bases between the germline ends. The CDR3 here is CASSVLGREGNSPLHF. The CDR3 coding sequence is TGTGCCAGCAGTGTCTTGGGCAGGGAGGGGAATTCACCCCTCCACTTT.

The rearrangement uses TRBV27 and TRBJ2-7; 8 positions agree with TRBD2. Trimming took 6 bases from V and 3 from J; bases not matched to a gene: 4. There are 13 residues in the CDR3. Germline V gene lookup returns CDR1 MNHEY and CDR2 SMNVEV (reference sequence). The CDR3 sequence is CASRRSGSYEQYF. The CDR3 coding sequence is TGTGCCAGCAGGCGGAGCGGGAGCTACGAGCAGTACTTC.

The gene calls are TRBV28 and TRBJ2-1; 7 bases map to TRBD2. Unmatched junction bases numbered 4, after V lost 3 bases and J lost 2 bases. CDR3 size: 15 residues. Germline CDR1 and CDR2: MDHEN and SYDVKM. The CDR3 here is CASSLNGGTYNEQFF. The CDR3, as DNA: TGTGCCAGCAGTTTGAACGGGGGGACCTACAATGAGCAGTTCTTC.

To note about this clone: Additional DNA sequences in this sample encode the identical CDR3. J is TRBJ2-7 and V is TRBV6-6, with D perhaps being TRBD1 or TRBD2 (5 bases each). CDR1 and CDR2 (germline): MNHNY, SVGAGI (reference sequence). The CDR3 spans 12 residues. V shed 8 bases and J shed 3 bases, with 11 bases lying between them. The CDR3 reads CASSKRGYEQYF. CDR3 sequence (DNA): TGTGCCAGCTCCAAGAGGGGCTACGAGCAGTACTTC.

With respect to this clone: This sample also contains other DNA sequences that code for the same CDR3. The V call is TRBV5-1, the J call TRBJ1-5, with D uncertain. Trimming took 0 bases from V and 5 from J, leaving 6 bases between them. Germline values: CDR1 SGHRS, CDR2 YFSETQ. The CDR3 runs to 13 residues. The CDR3 DNA sequence: TGCGCCAGCAGCTTGGCTGGGGATCAGCCCCAGCATTTT. It encodes CASSLAGDQPQHF.

The chain links TRBV30 to TRBJ1-1; D is uncertain. CDR1 and CDR2 from the germline V gene are GTSNPN and SVGIG (reference sequence). This CDR3 is built from 11 residues. V shed 6 bases and J shed 4 bases, with 9 bases lying between them. In DNA form, the CDR3 reads TGTGCCTGTAACCGGGGCACTGAAGCTTTCTTT. It yields the protein CACNRGTEAFF.

Concerning this clone itself: Distinct nucleotide sequences in the sample also encode this CDR3. The chain has TRBV5-1 and TRBJ2-5, with no clear D. Germline V gene data show CDR1 as SGHRS and CDR2 as YFSETQ. V was pared by 2 bases and J by 5 bases, with 10 bases between. The CDR3 consists of 13 residues. The chain's CDR3 is CASSFGSGETQYF. The CDR3 bases are TGCGCCAGCAGCTTCGGCTCCGGTGAGACCCAGTACTTC.

Note on this clone: The same CDR3 can be traced to other DNA sequences in this sample. The rearrangement links TRBV2 to TRBJ2-5; D uncertain. V was shortened by 4 bases and J by 2 bases, with 5 bases between the two germline ends. This CDR3 is 12 amino acids long. The germline CDR1 and CDR2 sequences are SNHLY and FYNNEI. The DNA for the CDR3 is TGTGCCAGCAGTGGATTTCAAGAGACCCAGTACTTC. Translating it yields CASSGFQETQYF.

This chain's CDR3 is CASSLFRTGGNTGELFF. CDR3 nucleotides: TGTGCCAGCAGCTTGTTCAGGACAGGGGGGAACACCGGGGAGCTGTTTTTT. The J gene is TRBJ2-2, the V gene TRBV5-6; 10 nucleotides agree with TRBD1. The germline V gene encodes CDR1 SGHDT and CDR2 YYEEEE. The CDR3 contains 17 residues. Losses at the gene ends were 1 base for V and 1 base for J; bases not matched to a gene: 4.

The chain recombines TRBV5-1 with TRBJ1-4, with D possibly being TRBD1 (5 bases). Per the germline V gene, CDR1 is SGHRS and CDR2 is YFSETQ. The CDR3 is 16 amino acids. Trimming stripped 2 bases from V and 4 bases from J, with 15 bases between. CDR3 nucleotide sequence: TGCGCCAGCAGCTTAGACGGGGGAGTGGGTAATGAAAAACTGTTTTTT. Its translation: CASSLDGGVGNEKLFF.

The V call is TRBV18, the J call TRBJ2-5; D gene uncertain. With 5 bases removed from V and 2 bases from J, the gap between germline ends came to 9 bases. The CDR3 is 13 residues long. Germline CDR1 KGHSH, CDR2 LQKENI. Here the CDR3 reads CASSATSQETQYF. The DNA of the CDR3 is TGTGCCAGCTCAGCGACATCACAAGAGACCCAGTACTTC.

This rearrangement joins TRBV18 to TRBJ2-7; D perhaps matches TRBD1 (6 bases). CDR1 and CDR2 from the germline V gene are KGHSH and LQKENI. V was pared by 0 bases and J by 2 bases, with 14 bases between. The CDR3 has 16 amino acids. Here the CDR3 reads CASSPPKGGGAYEQYF. CDR3 sequence (DNA): TGTGCCAGCTCACCACCTAAAGGGGGTGGGGCCTACGAGCAGTACTTC.

The genes are TRBV4-1 and TRBJ2-2, with no clear D. Per germline, CDR1 MGHRA and CDR2 YSYEKL. CDR3 length equals 14 residues. V was clipped by 0 bases and J by 1 base, with 3 bases between them. The CDR3 protein is CASSQEVNTGELFF. The CDR3 DNA sequence: TGCGCCAGCAGCCAAGAGGTGAACACCGGGGAGCTGTTTTTT.

The chain uses TRBV28 and TRBJ1-6; a possible D gene is TRBD1 (5 bases). Trimming took 1 base from V and 15 from J, leaving 13 bases between them. CDR1 and CDR2 (germline): MDHEN, SYDVKM. The CDR3 runs to 13 residues. The CDR3 protein is CASSLSADNLLHF. In nucleotides, the CDR3 is TGTGCCAGCAGTTTATCAGCGGACAACCTCCTCCACTTT.

This chain links TRBV4-3 with TRBJ2-1; D remains ambiguous. The CDR3 spans 16 residues. The V end was cut by 0 bases, the J end by 0 bases, with 9 bases between. Germline assignment: CDR1 LGHNA and CDR2 YSLEER. CDR3 amino acids: CASSQEWQFSYNEQFF. The CDR3 DNA reads as TGCGCCAGCAGCCAAGAATGGCAATTCTCCTACAATGAGCAGTTCTTC.

The table lists this clone with a count of one. This rearrangement joins TRBV9 to TRBJ1-6; 9 nucleotides match TRBD1. Unmatched junction bases numbered 11, after V lost 4 bases and J lost 6 bases. The CDR3 consists of 17 residues. Per the germline V gene, CDR1 is SGDLS and CDR2 is YYNGEE. CDR3 in DNA: TGTGCCAGCAGCCCAGCTGGGACAGGGAAGGGTAATTCACCCCTCCACTTT. Translation: CASSPAGTGKGNSPLHF. Full variable domain (outside the CDR3, taken from reference TRBV9 and TRBJ1-6): DSGVTQTPKHLITATGQRVTLRCSPRSGDLSVYWYQQSLDQGLQFLIQYYNGEERAKGNILERFSAQQFPDLHSELNLSSLELGDSALYFCASSPAGTGKGNSPLHFGNGTRLTVT.

V gene TRBV28 combines with J gene TRBJ1-2; D possibly corresponds to TRBD1 (5 bases). V was cut by 8 bases and J by 1 base, with 14 bases left in between. The CDR3 spans 14 residues. The germline CDR1 and CDR2 sequences are MDHEN and SYDVKM. DNA for the CDR3: TGTGCCAGCCGGGGCCAGCTGAATAACTATGGCTACACCTTC. Translated: CASRGQLNNYGYTF.

This chain uses TRBV6-4 with TRBJ2-3; D is perhaps TRBD1 (6 bases). The CDR3 length is 13 residues. Looked up from germline, CDR1 is MRHNA and CDR2 is SNTAGT. Deletions cut 5 bases from V and 6 bases from J, with 12 bases between. The chain's CDR3 is CASSLTGSDTQYF. CDR3 DNA: TGTGCCAGCAGTCTCACAGGGTCGGATACGCAGTATTTT.